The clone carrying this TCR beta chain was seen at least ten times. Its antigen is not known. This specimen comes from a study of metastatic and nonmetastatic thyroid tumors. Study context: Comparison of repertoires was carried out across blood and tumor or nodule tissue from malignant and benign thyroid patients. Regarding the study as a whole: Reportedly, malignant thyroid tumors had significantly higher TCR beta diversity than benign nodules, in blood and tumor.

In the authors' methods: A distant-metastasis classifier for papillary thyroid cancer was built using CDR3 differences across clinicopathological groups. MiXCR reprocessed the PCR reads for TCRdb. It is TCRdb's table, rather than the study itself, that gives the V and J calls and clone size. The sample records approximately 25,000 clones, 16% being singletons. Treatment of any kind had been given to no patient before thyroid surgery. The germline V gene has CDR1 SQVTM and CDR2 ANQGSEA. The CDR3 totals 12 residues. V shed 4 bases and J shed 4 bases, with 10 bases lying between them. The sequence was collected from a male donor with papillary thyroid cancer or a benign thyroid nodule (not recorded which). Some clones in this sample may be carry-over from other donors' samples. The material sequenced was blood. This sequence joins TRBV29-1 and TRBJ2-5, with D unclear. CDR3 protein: CSVADWGETQYF. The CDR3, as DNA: TGCAGCGTTGCTGACTGGGGAGAGACCCAGTACTTC.